The entry that follows covers one T cell receptor (beta chain) sequence. Profiled with immunoSEQ multiplex PCR; TCRdb holds only in-frame clones, not every one. The sample lists tens of thousands of clones, just over 90% occurring once. The data are from a study of T cell changes during pregnancy in multiple sclerosis. This CDR3 contains 13 residues. With 0 bases clipped from V and 15 bases from J, the junction kept 6 bases outside the gene matches. Germline loops: CDR1 SGHDT, CDR2 YYEEEE. Sequenced here: peripheral blood, sampled in the first trimester of pregnancy. The rearrangement links TRBV5-6 to TRBJ2-1; 10 positions match TRBD2. This receptor was identified in a female donor in good health, enrolled as a control in a pregnancy study. The chain's CDR3 is CASSLVLAGLPFF. The CDR3 DNA is TGTGCCAGCAGCTTGGTACTAGCGGGACTCCCGTTCTTC.